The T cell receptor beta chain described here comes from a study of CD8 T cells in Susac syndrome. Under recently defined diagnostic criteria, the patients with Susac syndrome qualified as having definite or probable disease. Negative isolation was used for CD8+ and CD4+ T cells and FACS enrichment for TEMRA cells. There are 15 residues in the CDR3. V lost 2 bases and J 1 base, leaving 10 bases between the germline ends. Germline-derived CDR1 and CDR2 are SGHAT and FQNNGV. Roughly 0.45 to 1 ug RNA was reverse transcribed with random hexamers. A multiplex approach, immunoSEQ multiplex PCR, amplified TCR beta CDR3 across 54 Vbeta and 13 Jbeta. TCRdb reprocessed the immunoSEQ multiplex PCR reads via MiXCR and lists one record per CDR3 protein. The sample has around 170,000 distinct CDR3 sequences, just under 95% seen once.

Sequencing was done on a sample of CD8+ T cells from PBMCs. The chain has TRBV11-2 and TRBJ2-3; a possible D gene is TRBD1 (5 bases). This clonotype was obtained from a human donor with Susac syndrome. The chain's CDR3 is CASSLRQQRTDTQYF. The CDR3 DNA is TGTGCCAGCAGCTTACGACAGCAACGCACAGATACGCAGTATTTT. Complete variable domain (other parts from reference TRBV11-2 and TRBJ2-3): EAGVAQSPRYKIIEKRQSVAFWCNPISGHATLYWYQQILGQGPKLLIQFQNNGVVDDSQLPKDRFSAERLKGVDSTLKIQPAKLEDSAVYLCASSLRQQRTDTQYFGPGTRLTVL.